Shown below are 20 T cell receptor beta chains from a single sample sequenced in a study of regulatory T cells in long-lasting Graves disease. Time point given: persistent/refractory GD, antithyroid drugs over 5 years with positive TRAb. PBMC RNA served as the TCR library source. Sequencing libraries for TCR beta were prepared with iRepertoire HTBI primers and Arm-PCR of CDR3 regions. TCRdb re-called the multiplex PCR reads through MiXCR, storing one row per CDR3 protein. The sample shows 400,000 or so distinct CDR3 sequences, 20% to 30% of them seen only once. The material was peripheral blood mononuclear cells (PBMCs), obtained when the disease was refractory, from a patient treated with antithyroid drugs. These receptors were obtained from a female donor with Graves disease.

This clonotype has a count of ten or more. J is TRBJ1-1 and V is TRBV2; TRBD1 aligns across 7 bases. This CDR3 spans 12 amino acids. V dropped 6 bases and J dropped 10; count of bases not matched to a gene: 8. The germline V gene has CDR1 SNHLY and CDR2 FYNNEI. CDR3 in DNA: TGTGCCAGCAGAGAGCAGACAGGGAGAGCTTTCTTT. Residues: CASREQTGRAFF. Full variable domain (outside the CDR3, taken from reference TRBV2 and TRBJ1-1): EPEVTQTPSHQVTQMGQEVILRCVPISNHLYFYWYRQILGQKVEFLVSFYNNEISEKSEIFDDQFSVERPDGSNFTLKIRSTKLEDSAMYFCASREQTGRAFFGQGTRLTVV.

The rearrangement joins TRBV29-1 to TRBJ1-2, with D hard to call. Germline values: CDR1 SQVTM, CDR2 ANQGSEA. CDR3 size: 13 residues. Trimming removed 4 bases at V and 4 bases at J, with 13 bases between. The CDR3 DNA follows: TGCAGCGTTGGCGCGGGATCTGGCTATGGCTACACCTTC. It specifies CSVGAGSGYGYTF.

The chain links TRBV7-9 to TRBJ2-7; 12 positions match TRBD2. Trimming at V came to 4 bases and at J to 5 bases, leaving 3 bases not matched to a gene. This CDR3 region has 14 residues. Per germline, CDR1 SEHNR and CDR2 FQNEAQ (reference sequence). The CDR3 sequence is CASSSGLAGNEQYF. CDR3 DNA sequence: TGTGCCAGCAGCTCAGGACTAGCGGGAAACGAGCAGTACTTC.

This rearrangement joins TRBV20-1 to TRBJ2-3, with a possible D match to TRBD2 (6 bases). Germline assignment: CDR1 DFQATT and CDR2 SNEGSKA (reference sequence). V lost 4 bases to trimming and J lost 1 base, with 12 bases between them. The CDR3 spans 14 residues. This CDR3 reads CSAIRGVGTDTQYF. The CDR3 DNA follows: TGCAGTGCTATCCGCGGGGTTGGCACAGATACGCAGTATTTT.

This clonotype came up a few times. The chain carries TRBV7-2 and TRBJ1-5; D is possibly TRBD1 (6 bases). V gave up 5 bases and J gave up 1 base, with 12 bases separating them. CDR3 length: 15 residues. CDR1 and CDR2 (germline): SGHTA, FQGNSA. The CDR3, as DNA: TGTGCCAGCAGCCGACAGGATCTAAGCAATCAGCCCCAGCATTTT. Translated, it gives CASSRQDLSNQPQHF.

This clonotype has ten or more counts. The gene calls are TRBV6-1 and TRBJ1-2; possibly TRBD1 for D (6 bases). V lost 0 bases and J lost 6, with 11 bases in between. The germline V gene encodes CDR1 MNHNS and CDR2 SASEGT. This CDR3 comprises 14 residues. The CDR3 DNA sequence: TGTGCCAGCAGTGAAGCCGGAGGGGGTAATGGCTACACCTTC. It yields the protein CASSEAGGGNGYTF.

This clonotype was seen ten or more times. The chain carries TRBV12-3 or TRBV12-4 and TRBJ1-2, with 8 bases aligning to TRBD1. Trimming cost V 6 bases and J 3 bases; bases outside gene matches: 9. The CDR3 sequence is 15 residues long. CDR3: CASSPRQGSYYGYTF. CDR3 nucleotide sequence: TGTGCCAGCAGCCCCCGACAGGGGTCGTACTATGGCTACACCTTC.

The sample holds many counts of this clonotype. V usage is TRBV12-3 or TRBV12-4 and J usage is TRBJ1-5; D is ambiguous. V was trimmed by 5 bases and J by 2 bases, leaving 10 bases between them. The CDR3 totals 14 residues. CDR3 region: CASSIEGGNQPQHF. CDR3 DNA: TGTGCCAGCAGTATTGAGGGAGGCAATCAGCCCCAGCATTTT.

The chain employs TRBV5-1 and TRBJ2-5; possible D gene TRBD1, 6 bases. V lost 0 bases, J lost 1 base, and 10 bases lay in between. The CDR3 is 15 amino acids. From germline, CDR1 is SGHRS and CDR2 YFSETQ. The DNA for the CDR3 is TGCGCCAGCAGCTTGGCCTGGGACATCCAAGAGACCCAGTACTTC. It specifies CASSLAWDIQETQYF.

The chain is built from TRBV27 and TRBJ2-7; possible D gene TRBD1, 6 bases. The germline gives CDR1 MNHEY, CDR2 SMNVEV (reference sequence). Trimming shortened V by 6 bases and J by 2 bases, and 14 bases separated the two germline ends. The CDR3 consists of 14 residues. CDR3 residues: CASRRQVSPYEQYF. In DNA, the CDR3 is TGTGCCAGCAGACGACAGGTCAGTCCCTACGAGCAGTACTTC.

The sample holds many counts of this clonotype. The chain uses TRBV15 and TRBJ2-5; no clear D. The CDR3 runs 13 residues. V was shortened by 3 bases and J by 0 bases, with 5 bases between the two germline ends. Germline CDR1 LNHNV, CDR2 YYDKDF (reference sequence). CDR3 DNA: TGTGCCACCAGCAGGTGGTACCAAGAGACCCAGTACTTC. This codes for CATSRWYQETQYF.

This clonotype was seen at least ten times. The chain is built from TRBV2 and TRBJ1-6; no clear D. V lost 0 bases and J lost 9, with 6 bases in between. This CDR3 region has 13 residues. In germline, CDR1 is SNHLY, CDR2 FYNNEI. This CDR3 reads CASSEARASPLHF. Written as DNA, the CDR3 is TGTGCCAGCAGTGAAGCCCGGGCTTCACCCCTCCACTTT.

A few counts support this clonotype. CDR3 DNA: TGTGCCTGGAGTGTAGGTGGCAGCCAGCAGTTCTTC. Its translation is CAWSVGGSQQFF. The V and J genes are TRBV30 and TRBJ2-1, with D hard to call. The CDR3 loop spans 12 amino acids. CDR1 and CDR2 from the germline V gene are GTSNPN and SVGIG (reference sequence). V gave up 0 bases and J gave up 11 bases, with 11 bases separating them.

V and J are TRBV3-1 and TRBJ2-2, with D hard to call. The V gene's germline CDR1 is LGHDT and CDR2 YNNKEL (reference sequence). V was cut by 4 bases and J by 7 bases, with 7 bases left in between. CDR3 length equals 12 residues. Written as DNA, the CDR3 is TGTGCCAGCAGCCGGTGGGTCGGGGAGCTGTTTTTT. Protein: CASSRWVGELFF.

The chain links TRBV28 to TRBJ1-6, with unresolved D. Trimming took off 6 bases at V and 1 base at J, with 1 base between the two ends. Germline V gene sequence: CDR1 MDHEN, CDR2 SYDVKM. There are 12 residues in the CDR3. The chain's CDR3 is CASRSYNSPLHF. The CDR3 nucleotides are TGTGCCAGCAGGTCCTATAATTCACCCCTCCACTTT. Full variable domain (missing parts from reference TRBV28 and TRBJ1-6): DVKVTQSSRYLVKRTGEKVFLECVQDMDHENMFWYRQDPGLGLRLIYFSYDVKMKEKGDIPEGYSVSREKKERFSLILESASTNQTSMYLCASRSYNSPLHFGNGTRLTVT.

The CDR3 loop is CASTRTGTGRYEQYF. The CDR3 DNA reads as TGTGCCAGCACCCGAACCGGGACAGGGAGGTACGAGCAGTACTTC. The chain employs TRBV28 and TRBJ2-7, with 9 bases lining up with TRBD1. The CDR3 covers 15 residues. The junction had 11 bases not matched to a gene; V was cut back by 7 bases and J by 4 bases. Germline values: CDR1 MDHEN, CDR2 SYDVKM.

The J gene is TRBJ2-4, the V gene TRBV20-1; D ambiguous. This CDR3 spans 16 amino acids. Between the trimmed V and J ends, which lost 0 bases and 0 bases, there was a span of 12 bases. The germline V gene has CDR1 DFQATT and CDR2 SNEGSKA (reference sequence). The CDR3 DNA reads TGCAGTGCTAGAGATAGAGAGGCCCTAGCCAAAAACATTCAGTACTTC. It specifies CSARDREALAKNIQYF.

This rearrangement joins TRBV6-1 to TRBJ1-4; no clear D gene. V dropped 9 bases and J dropped 0 bases, with 17 bases sitting between them. The CDR3 extends over 16 amino acids. Looked up from germline, CDR1 is MNHNS and CDR2 is SASEGT. The CDR3 protein is CARPSGEDATNEKLFF. Written as DNA, the CDR3 is TGTGCCAGGCCAAGTGGGGAGGATGCAACTAATGAAAAACTGTTTTTT.

This clonotype has more than one count but fewer than ten. The chain uses TRBV20-1 and TRBJ2-7; D remains unclear. Germline values: CDR1 DFQATT, CDR2 SNEGSKA (reference sequence). Between the trimmed V and J ends, which lost 0 bases and 7 bases, there was a span of 16 bases. This CDR3 has 14 amino acids. The CDR3 DNA follows: TGCAGTGCTAGAGATCGGCAGGCCGCCGGTGAGCAGTACTTC. Translation: CSARDRQAAGEQYF.

V is TRBV5-1 and J is TRBJ1-5; D is unresolved. Germline V lookup: CDR1 SGHRS, CDR2 YFSETQ. This CDR3 is built from 14 residues. V lost 4 bases and J lost 3, with 11 bases in between. The CDR3 nucleotides are TGCGCCAGCAGCGCGGGATCCGACAATCAGCCCCAGCATTTT. Its translation is CASSAGSDNQPQHF.